This T cell receptor (beta chain) was documented in a study of cytomegalovirus exposure and HLA in healthy donors. Study results and caveats: TCR beta chain V- and J-gene trimming was linked, in a later analysis, to a missense variant in DCLRE1C. Sequencing likely generated an artifact that appeared as a cluster of highly shared sequence variants. In an earlier analysis, about 87% or about 30%: the productive usage of most TCR beta V segments. The only immune exposure information that was available was CMV serostatus.

The CDR3 has 15 residues. Germline V gene lookup returns CDR1 WNHNN and CDR2 SYGVQD (reference sequence). The trim removed 2 bases at V and 8 bases at J, leaving 9 bases unmatched. Vbeta (60) and Jbeta (13) primers were used in the PCR. Using immunoSEQ multiplex PCR, the repertoire was profiled, and TCRdb retains in-frame clones only, with some absent. Among about 180,000 clones listed, 65% to 75% were seen once. This clone occurred a few times. Its antigen is unidentified. This rearrangement joins TRBV10-1 to TRBJ2-1; 7 bases fit TRBD1. The sequence was collected from a human donor in good health. Sequencing was performed on PBMCs. The CDR3 sequence: CASSEPGTEKDEQFF. The CDR3 DNA reads TGCGCCAGCAGTGAGCCAGGGACAGAAAAGGATGAGCAGTTCTTC.